The subject of this entry is one T cell receptor beta chain. Its antigen remains unidentified. This entry is derived from a study of T cell responses to AZD1222 COVID-19 vaccine. Study-wide results and limits: Clonal diversity may have been underestimated, and the donors were mostly white British, with more females than males. Epitopes outside B.1.351 and B.1.1.7 mutated regions reportedly drew nearly half of spike TCRs.

V was pared by 3 bases and J by 2 bases, with 4 bases of the junction left unmatched. This CDR3 is built from 15 residues. Germline V lookup: CDR1 ENHRY, CDR2 SYGVKD. Generated by immunoSEQ multiplex PCR, the TCRdb table keeps only in-frame clones and is missing some. The data contain nearly 110,000 clones, 75% to 95% of them seen just once; the ten biggest clones take up 6.2%. This chain uses TRBV10-3 with TRBJ2-5; 9 nucleotides match TRBD2. The specimen was peripheral blood, collected 28 days after the second AZD1222 dose. The sequence was collected from an adult who received the AZD1222 COVID-19 vaccine. The CDR3: CAISDWTSAQETQYF. The CDR3 DNA reads as TGTGCCATCAGTGATTGGACTAGCGCACAAGAGACCCAGTACTTC.